This T cell receptor (beta chain) was observed in a study of shared T cell receptors in the human thymus. Measured with immunoSEQ multiplex PCR; TCRdb has only the in-frame clones, and not every one. The table records approximately 490,000 clones, around 82% of them present only once. CDR3 length equals 16 residues. V lost 6 bases to trimming and J lost 8 bases; unmatched junction nucleotides: 7. CDR1 is MNHEY and CDR2 is SVGAGI in the germline V gene. This sample was shared with a second study, whose subject was human thymus T cells. This second study notes: Congenital heart defects were the reason for the corrective surgery that the donors, healthy Finnish infants, were having. Corrective cardiac operations yielded the resected thymus tissue. Among thymic and blood repertoires, usage of V and J genes appeared biased. Thymic repertoires of unrelated individuals were reported in related research to overlap highly.

The receptor was derived from a boy less than two years old with a congenital heart defect. Sample: thymocytes. The chain joins TRBV6-5 to TRBJ2-1, with 16 bases that match TRBD2. CDR3: CASSYAGTSGRDEQFF. The CDR3 DNA reads as TGTGCCAGCAGCTACGCCGGGACTAGCGGGAGGGATGAGCAGTTCTTC.